These 3 T cell receptor beta chains were sequenced from one sample in a study of Ad26.COV2.S vaccination and SARS-CoV-2 variants. Treatment defined: 15 to 20 received Ad26.COV2.S at low or high dose, single or two shots; 5 received placebo; per-sample allocation not given. At day 63 after the first vaccine or placebo injection, samples were drawn. The protocol was immunoSEQ multiplex PCR, while the TCRdb copy is restricted to in-frame clones and leaves out a portion. Found here are about 400,000 clones, about 90% of them singletons; the top ten hold around 1.8%. The sample in question was peripheral blood, obtained in a trial of Ad26.COV2.S vaccine versus placebo. The receptors were gathered from a person aged 18-65 years who received the Ad26.COV2.S COVID-19 vaccine or a placebo.

The chain uses TRBV5-4 and TRBJ2-3; 9 nucleotides line up with TRBD1. CDR1 and CDR2 from the germline V gene are SGHNT and YYREEE (reference sequence). V shed 5 bases and J 5 bases; nucleotides not matched to a gene: 3. The length of the CDR3 is 13 residues. CDR3 DNA: TGTGCCAGCAGGGACAGGGGTGGAGATACGCAGTATTTT. It is translated as CASRDRGGDTQYF.

A single count supports this clone. This rearrangement joins TRBV13 to TRBJ1-1; 7 nucleotides agree with TRBD1. The V segment lost 6 bases and the J segment 4 bases; nucleotides outside the gene matches: 8. This CDR3 contains 14 residues. Germline V gene lookup returns CDR1 PRHDT and CDR2 FYEKMQ (reference sequence). CDR3 DNA sequence: TGTGCCAGCAGTTTTTTACCAGGGGGCACTGAAGCTTTCTTT. It specifies CASSFLPGGTEAFF.

The gene calls are TRBV6-1 and TRBJ1-3; D is uncertain. Germline V gene sequence: CDR1 MNHNS, CDR2 SASEGT. The V gene lost 1 base and the J gene lost 0 bases, with 10 bases spanning the gap. This CDR3 has 16 amino acids. The chain's CDR3 is CASSEDGLSSGNTIYF. In nucleotides, the CDR3 is TGTGCCAGCAGTGAAGATGGCCTCAGCTCTGGAAACACCATATATTTT.